This T cell receptor beta chain stems from a study of neurological immune-mediated disorders (dated 2019 in TCRdb). Regarding the complete study: Among the roughly 35 multiple sclerosis patients, roughly 31 had relapsing-remitting MS and 3 had secondary progressive MS. Peripheral blood TCR-beta repertoires from HTLV-I-associated myelopathy (HAM/TSP) patients, multiple sclerosis patients and healthy controls were compared by UMI-based sequencing. The cohort comprised about 68 subjects: approximately 15 HAM/TSP patients, around 34 multiple sclerosis patients and approximately 20 healthy controls. Longitudinal samples, technical triplicates and paired sorted CD4+ and CD8+ T-cell subsets, alongside PBMC samples, were included among the roughly 100 TCR-beta libraries.

Reading the germline V gene (reference sequence) gives CDR1 DFQATT and CDR2 SNEGSKA. V is cut by 2 bases and J by 4 bases, and the space between the germline ends is 18 bases. Reading from cysteine to phenylalanine, the CDR3 counts 15 amino acids. This entry keeps only the CDR3 DNA: 45 bases, framed from base 1. This clonotype was seen ten or more times. It has no known antigen specificity. No much larger clone exists at a distance of one base, and base qualities are not known. cDNA was synthesized by template-switch 5'RACE using a primer carrying a 10-nucleotide random unique molecular identifier by which each TCR transcript was tagged. Each sequencing run produced over 180 million TCR-beta sequences covering 15-18 subjects. The RNeasy kit was used for extraction of total RNA. TCR-beta VDJ regions were amplified with primers for the TCR constant region and the 5'RACE anchor, using the KAPA Real-time Library Amplification kit. Sample indexes and Illumina adaptors were added in a first PCR, and a second PCR then increased library yield. After purification with Ampure beads, the TCR product of roughly 650 bp was size-selected on a 2% E-gel SizeSelection system. Before pooling, library quality was checked on a Bioanalyzer, concentration was measured with Qubit, and libraries were quantified with the Kapa Library Quantification kit. An Illumina HiSeq 2500 sequenced the libraries paired-end 2 x 150 bp. To increase sequence diversity, about 25-31% phiX was spiked into each library pool. The paper's processing steps were these. Quality-filtered reads were processed with the UMI-based MiGEC pipeline, which removed over 75% of raw TCR sequences during error correction. VDJ genes were aligned to IMGT germline references, and each clonotype was defined by a unique CDR3 amino acid sequence together with V-J genes. Clonal expansion, Shannon diversity, and CDR3 relatedness (CalcPairwiseDistances, ClusterSamples) were evaluated with VDJtools, and phylogenetic trees were built with CLCbio workbench. Using coefficient-of-variation modelling across technical triplicates, the study counted a clone as expanded if it had at least 8 unique UMIs. TCRdb's own reprocessing of the public reads used fastp at Q25 and MiXCR and kept productive beta chains. Rows merge per CDR3 protein into single entries with the most common DNA and genes. The authors' filters were not applied to this entry. Here the sample has around 130,000 distinct CDR3 sequences; around 3% occur a single time. The ten largest account for about 1.2% of the sample.

For unsorted PBMC libraries, 2 million PBMCs were used after storage in RNAlater at -80 degrees C until RNA extraction. Multiple sclerosis patients were enrolled in a US clinical protocol under which disease progression was evaluated by magnetic resonance imaging. PBMCs were separated from peripheral blood using Ficoll-Hypaque density gradient centrifugation and then cryopreserved in liquid nitrogen. Points the paper makes about the study in general: Across subjects, expanded clones never shared an identical CDR3 amino acid sequence, which suggests that the TCR-beta repertoires in every group were private. Repertoires from 18 of 34 MS patients were grouped by phylogenetic analysis into a cluster of related CDR3 sequences, suggesting a possible repertoire-level signature. TCR clonal expansion was highest in HAM/TSP patients and lowest in MS patients, with MS patients falling below even healthy controls. No clinical or MRI features were associated with the MS cluster, and the authors said that larger cohorts are needed.

The sequenced sample was PBMCs. This receptor was taken from a woman aged 30 to 39 with multiple sclerosis. The sequence links TRBV20-1 to TRBJ2-7; the D gene is possibly TRBD1 or TRBD2, with 5 bases matching each. The sequenced DNA: TGCAGTGCTAGACGGCCAGGGAGCCCTCTTTACGAGCAGTACTTC. It encodes CSARRPGSPLYEQYF.